The clone carrying this TCR beta chain was picked up a small number of times. This sample was included in a study of patients and donors after allogeneic stem cell transplantation. This CDR3 spans 14 amino acids. Per the germline V gene, CDR1 is MNHNS and CDR2 is SASEGT. Trimming shortened V by 6 bases and J by 5 bases, and 13 bases separated the two germline ends. Each CDR3 protein gets one entry after TCRdb re-called the RT-PCR reads with MiXCR. The sample lists approximately 20,000 distinct CDR3 sequences; roughly 5% were seen once. The clonotype originates from a human donor who was either an allogeneic HSCT recipient or a stem cell or donor lymphocyte infusion donor (not recorded which). It is not recorded whose cells these are; they may come from a transplant donor. The V gene is TRBV6-1, the J gene TRBJ2-2; D perhaps matches TRBD2 (6 bases). Sequenced: blood, either unsorted or a sorted T cell fraction (not recorded which). This CDR3 reads CASRTGLRTGELFF. The CDR3 nucleotides are TGTGCCAGCAGGACGGGACTCCGAACCGGGGAGCTGTTTTTT.